This TCR beta chain is from a study of T cell repertoires in cytomegalovirus infection. Study-level background: Public TCR beta signatures indicated both CMV infection and matching HLA type.

Study results and limitations: HLA-C-restricted CMV clonotypes gave the most frequent clonotype in two of eight donors. Frequencies of public TCR beta families were cumulated, and this identified carriers of CMV plus the relevant HLA.

Using its own MiXCR run on the reads, TCRdb lists one record per CDR3 protein. The table lists hundreds of thousands of distinct CDR3 sequences, 20% to 25% of them singletons. V was pared by 5 bases and J by 0 bases, with 11 bases of the junction left unmatched. The germline V gene has CDR1 SGHTA and CDR2 FQGNSA. The CDR3 spans 20 residues. This clonotype appeared many times. Its antigen is not identified. This TCR came from a human donor in good health (CMV status not recorded). Some clones in this sample may be carry-over from other donors' samples. The rearrangement links TRBV7-2 to TRBJ2-1; TRBD2 agrees at 15 bases. The sequenced sample consisted of CD8+ T cells from PBMCs. In DNA, the CDR3 is TGTGCCAGCAGCCGATCACCGGGACTAGCGGGGGGCATCTCCTACAATGAGCAGTTCTTC. This translates into CASSRSPGLAGGISYNEQFF. The whole variable domain, filled in from reference TRBV7-2 and TRBJ2-1, reads GAGVSQSPSNKVTEKGKDVELRCDPISGHTALYWYRQSLGQGLEFLIYFQGNSAPDKSGLPSDRFSAERTGGSVSTLTIQRTQQEDSAVYLCASSRSPGLAGGISYNEQFFGPGTRLTVL.